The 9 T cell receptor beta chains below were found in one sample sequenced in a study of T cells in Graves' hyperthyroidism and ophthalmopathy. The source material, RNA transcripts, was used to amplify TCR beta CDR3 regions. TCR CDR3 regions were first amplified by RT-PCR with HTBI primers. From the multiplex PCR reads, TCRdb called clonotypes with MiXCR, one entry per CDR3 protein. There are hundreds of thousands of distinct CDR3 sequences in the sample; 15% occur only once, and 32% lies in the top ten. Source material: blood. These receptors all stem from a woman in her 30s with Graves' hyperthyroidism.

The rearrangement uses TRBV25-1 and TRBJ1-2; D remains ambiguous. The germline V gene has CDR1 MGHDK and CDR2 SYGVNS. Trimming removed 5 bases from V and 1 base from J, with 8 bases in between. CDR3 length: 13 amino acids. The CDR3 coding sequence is TGTGCCAGCAGTCGTGGGTATAACTATGGCTACACCTTC. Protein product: CASSRGYNYGYTF.

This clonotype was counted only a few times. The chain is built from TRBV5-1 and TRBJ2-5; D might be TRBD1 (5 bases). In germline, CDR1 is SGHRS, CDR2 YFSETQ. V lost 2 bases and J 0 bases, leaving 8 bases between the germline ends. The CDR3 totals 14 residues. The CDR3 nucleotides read TGCGCCAGCAGCTTCAAACAGGACCAAGAGACCCAGTACTTC. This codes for CASSFKQDQETQYF.

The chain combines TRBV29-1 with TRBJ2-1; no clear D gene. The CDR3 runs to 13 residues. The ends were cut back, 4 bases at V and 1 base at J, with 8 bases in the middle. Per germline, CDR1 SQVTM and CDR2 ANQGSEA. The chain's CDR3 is CSVVHGSYNEQFF. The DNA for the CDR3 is TGCAGCGTTGTCCACGGATCCTACAATGAGCAGTTCTTC.

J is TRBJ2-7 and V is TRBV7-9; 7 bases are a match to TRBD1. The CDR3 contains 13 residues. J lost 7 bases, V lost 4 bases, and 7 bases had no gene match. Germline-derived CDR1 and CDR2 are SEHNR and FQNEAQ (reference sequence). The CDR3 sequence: CASSSTGSGEQYF. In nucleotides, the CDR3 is TGTGCCAGCAGCTCGACAGGGTCGGGGGAGCAGTACTTC. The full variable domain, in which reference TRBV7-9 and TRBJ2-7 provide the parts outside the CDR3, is DTGVSQNPRHKITKRGQNVTFRCDPISEHNRLYWYRQTLGQGPEFLTYFQNEAQLEKSRLLSDRFSAERPKGSFSTLEIQRTEQGDSAMYLCASSSTGSGEQYFGPGTRLTVT.

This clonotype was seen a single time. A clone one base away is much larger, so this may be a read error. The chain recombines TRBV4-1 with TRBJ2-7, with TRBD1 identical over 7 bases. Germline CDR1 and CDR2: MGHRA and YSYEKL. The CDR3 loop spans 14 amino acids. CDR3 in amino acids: CASSRQGDSYEQHF. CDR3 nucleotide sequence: TGCGCCAGCAGCCGGCAAGGGGACAGCTACGAGCAGCACTTC.

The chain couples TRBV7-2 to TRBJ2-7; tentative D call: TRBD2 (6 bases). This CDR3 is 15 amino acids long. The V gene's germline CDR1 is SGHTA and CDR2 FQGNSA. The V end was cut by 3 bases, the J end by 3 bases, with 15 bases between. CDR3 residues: CASSLNRDFDYEQYF. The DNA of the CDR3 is TGTGCCAGCAGCTTGAACCGGGACTTCGACTACGAGCAGTACTTC.

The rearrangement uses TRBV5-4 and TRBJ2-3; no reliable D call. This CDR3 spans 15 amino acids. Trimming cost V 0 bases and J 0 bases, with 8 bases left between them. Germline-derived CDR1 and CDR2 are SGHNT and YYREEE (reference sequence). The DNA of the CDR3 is TGTGCCAGCAGCTTGGATCTAGATAGCACAGATACGCAGTATTTT. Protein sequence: CASSLDLDSTDTQYF.

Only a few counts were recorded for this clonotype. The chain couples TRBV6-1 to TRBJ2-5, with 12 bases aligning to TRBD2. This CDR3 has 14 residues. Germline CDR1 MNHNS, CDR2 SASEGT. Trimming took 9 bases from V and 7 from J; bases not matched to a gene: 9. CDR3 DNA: TGTGCCAGTAGGACTAGCGGGGTCCGTGGGACCCAGTACTTC. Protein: CASRTSGVRGTQYF.

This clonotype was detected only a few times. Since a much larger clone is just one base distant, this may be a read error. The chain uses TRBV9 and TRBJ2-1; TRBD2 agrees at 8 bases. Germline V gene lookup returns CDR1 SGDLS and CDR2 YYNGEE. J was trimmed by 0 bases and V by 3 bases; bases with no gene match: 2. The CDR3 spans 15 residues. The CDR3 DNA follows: TGTGCCAGCAGCGGTAGCGGGACCTCCTACAATGAGCAGTTCTTC. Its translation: CASSGSGTSYNEQFF.